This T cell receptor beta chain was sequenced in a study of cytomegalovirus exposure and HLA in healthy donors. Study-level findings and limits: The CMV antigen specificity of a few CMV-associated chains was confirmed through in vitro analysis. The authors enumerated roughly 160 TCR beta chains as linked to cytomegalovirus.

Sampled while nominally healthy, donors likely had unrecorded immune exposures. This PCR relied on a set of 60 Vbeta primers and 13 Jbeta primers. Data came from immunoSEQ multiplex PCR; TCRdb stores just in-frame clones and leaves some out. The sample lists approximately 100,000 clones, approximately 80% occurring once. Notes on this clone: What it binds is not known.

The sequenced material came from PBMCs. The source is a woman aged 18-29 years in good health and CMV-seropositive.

CDR3 bases: TGTGCCAGCAGTTACCCGCAGGGGGCTAACACTGAAGCTTTCTTT. Translation: CASSYPQGANTEAFF. The chain has TRBV6-6 and TRBJ1-1; TRBD1 matches at 8 bases. CDR1 is MNHNY and CDR2 is SVGAGI in the germline V gene (reference sequence). Losses at the gene ends were 2 bases for V and 2 bases for J; bases not matched to a gene: 4. CDR3 length equals 15 residues.